Listed here are 15 T cell receptor beta chains from one sample, sequenced in a study of blood T cell repertoires in COVID-19. Sequencing used immunoSEQ multiplex PCR; TCRdb keeps in-frame clones, though not all of them. In the table there are 150,000 to 200,000 clones, 75% to 85% of which are singletons. The sequencing sample was made of peripheral blood. The receptors shown here come from a human donor in a cohort sampled during active COVID-19.

The J gene is TRBJ1-2, the V gene TRBV14, with TRBD1 matching 8 bases. The junction had 0 bases not matched to a gene; V was cut back by 1 base and J by 2 bases. Per germline, CDR1 SGHDN and CDR2 FVKESK. The CDR3 consists of 14 residues. This chain's CDR3 is CASSQGDRNYGYTF. In DNA form, the CDR3 reads TGTGCCAGCAGCCAAGGGGACAGGAACTATGGCTACACCTTC.

This clone was recorded at least ten times. This rearrangement joins TRBV6-6 to TRBJ1-5; TRBD1 matches 7 bases. Germline values: CDR1 MNHNY, CDR2 SVGAGI (reference sequence). This CDR3 has 14 amino acids. The J segment lost 2 bases and the V segment lost 5 bases, leaving 3 bases of the junction unmatched. Here the CDR3 reads CASSDGQGNQPQHF. As DNA, the CDR3 is TGTGCCAGCAGTGACGGACAGGGCAATCAGCCCCAGCATTTT.

The chain employs TRBV29-1 and TRBJ2-6, with 7 nucleotides matching TRBD1. V dropped 6 bases and J dropped 0; count of bases not matched to a gene: 8. The CDR3 is 16 amino acids. The germline V gene has CDR1 SQVTM and CDR2 ANQGSEA. CDR3: CSVRGQEVSGANVLTF. The CDR3 coding sequence is TGCAGCGTCCGCGGACAGGAGGTCTCTGGGGCCAACGTCCTGACTTTC.

V is TRBV12-3 or TRBV12-4 and J is TRBJ2-7; no definite D call. V was trimmed by 1 base and J by 2 bases, leaving 6 bases between them. The CDR3 covers 13 residues. The CDR3 sequence: CASSLDNPYEQYF. CDR3 coding DNA: TGTGCCAGCAGTTTAGACAACCCCTACGAGCAGTACTTC.

V is TRBV5-1 and J is TRBJ1-6, with 10 bases matching TRBD1. CDR1 and CDR2 (germline): SGHRS, YFSETQ. The V gene end was trimmed by 4 bases and the J gene end by 9 bases; junction bases not matched to a gene: 7. CDR3 length: 15 amino acids. The CDR3 is CASSGGTGESSPLHF. As DNA, the CDR3 is TGCGCCAGCAGCGGTGGGACAGGGGAGAGTTCACCCCTCCACTTT.

Only one count was recorded for this clone. The chain employs TRBV7-9 and TRBJ1-3; 8 bases align to TRBD1. The V gene's germline CDR1 is SEHNR and CDR2 FQNEAQ (reference sequence). J was trimmed by 3 bases and V by 3 bases; bases with no gene match: 7. The CDR3 consists of 16 residues. For the CDR3, the DNA is TGTGCCAGCAGCTTTCGGACAGGGATGAATGGAAACACCATATATTTT. This translates into CASSFRTGMNGNTIYF.

The rearrangement links TRBV7-3 to TRBJ2-7; TRBD1 matches 9 bases. V was pared by 1 base and J by 2 bases, with 6 bases of the junction left unmatched. CDR1 and CDR2 from the germline V gene are SGHTA and FQGTGA. The CDR3 sequence is 16 residues long. This CDR3 is CASSLSTGGLAYEQYF. The CDR3 DNA follows: TGTGCCAGCAGCTTAAGCACAGGGGGCCTAGCCTACGAGCAGTACTTC.

This clone came up a few times. V usage is TRBV4-1 and J usage is TRBJ1-3; 9 bases agree with TRBD1. The CDR3 runs to 15 residues. In germline, CDR1 is MGHRA, CDR2 YSYEKL. With V trimmed by 3 bases and J by 6 bases, 6 bases remained unmatched. CDR3 in amino acids: CASSHPTGGENTIYF. CDR3 in DNA: TGCGCCAGCAGCCACCCGACAGGGGGGGAAAACACCATATATTTT.

A word on this clone: The sample holds other DNA sequences that translate to the same CDR3. The rearrangement links TRBV6-2 or TRBV6-3 to TRBJ1-5; the D gene is possibly TRBD1 (5 bases). V was clipped by 2 bases and J by 6 bases, with 14 bases between them. CDR3 length: 15 amino acids. Per the germline V gene, CDR1 is MNHEY and CDR2 is SVGEGT. CDR3 loop: CASSYGQGFRQPQHF. The CDR3 DNA sequence: TGTGCCAGCAGTTACGGTCAGGGCTTTCGTCAGCCCCAGCATTTT.

The rearrangement links TRBV6-5 to TRBJ1-2, with 10 bases aligning to TRBD1. CDR1 and CDR2 (germline): MNHEY, SVGAGI. J was trimmed by 4 bases and V by 0 bases; bases with no gene match: 2. The CDR3 length is 15 residues. For the CDR3, the DNA is TGTGCCAGCAGTTACTCGACAGGGGGCATCTATGGCTACACCTTC. Protein sequence: CASSYSTGGIYGYTF.

The V and J genes are TRBV7-2 and TRBJ2-3; the D gene is possibly TRBD1 (6 bases). The ends were cut back, 2 bases at V and 3 bases at J, with 15 bases in the middle. Germline V lookup: CDR1 SGHTA, CDR2 FQGNSA. The CDR3 contains 16 residues. CDR3 in amino acids: CASSLRSRQETDTQYF. The DNA for the CDR3 is TGTGCCAGCAGCTTACGTTCGAGACAGGAGACAGATACGCAGTATTTT.

The chain is built from TRBV7-2 and TRBJ1-5; maybe TRBD1 (5 bases). CDR1 SGHTA and CDR2 FQGNSA come from the germline V gene. V lost 5 bases and J 0 bases, leaving 17 bases between the germline ends. The CDR3 consists of 17 residues. CDR3 bases: TGTGCCAGCAGCCCCTCTCCGGGGGGGGTTAGCAATCAGCCCCAGCATTTT. It codes for CASSPSPGGVSNQPQHF.

A note on this clone: Other DNA sequences in this specimen translate into the identical CDR3. V usage is TRBV6-5 and J usage is TRBJ1-2, with 8 bases lining up with TRBD1. The junction had 2 bases not matched to a gene; V was cut back by 6 bases and J by 2 bases. Germline lookup yields CDR1 MNHEY and CDR2 SVGAGI. The CDR3 loop spans 13 amino acids. CDR3 amino acids: CASRRTGNYGYTF. Written as DNA, the CDR3 is TGTGCCAGCAGAAGGACAGGGAACTATGGCTACACCTTC.

The chain couples TRBV4-1 to TRBJ2-3; the match to TRBD2 covers 8 bases. J was trimmed by 1 base and V by 0 bases; bases with no gene match: 6. Germline values: CDR1 MGHRA, CDR2 YSYEKL. The CDR3 sequence is 17 residues long. The DNA for the CDR3 is TGCGCCAGCAGCCAAGAAACGGGAGGGAGAGGCACAGATACGCAGTATTTT. Residues: CASSQETGGRGTDTQYF.

The chain has TRBV19 and TRBJ1-1; 8 bases align to TRBD1. The CDR3 is 13 amino acids. Germline V CDR1 and CDR2: LNHDA, SQIVND (reference sequence). V shed 5 bases and J 5 bases; nucleotides not matched to a gene: 4. The CDR3 DNA reads TGTGCCAGTAGTGCAGGGGGCTGGACTGAAGCTTTCTTT. This encodes CASSAGGWTEAFF.